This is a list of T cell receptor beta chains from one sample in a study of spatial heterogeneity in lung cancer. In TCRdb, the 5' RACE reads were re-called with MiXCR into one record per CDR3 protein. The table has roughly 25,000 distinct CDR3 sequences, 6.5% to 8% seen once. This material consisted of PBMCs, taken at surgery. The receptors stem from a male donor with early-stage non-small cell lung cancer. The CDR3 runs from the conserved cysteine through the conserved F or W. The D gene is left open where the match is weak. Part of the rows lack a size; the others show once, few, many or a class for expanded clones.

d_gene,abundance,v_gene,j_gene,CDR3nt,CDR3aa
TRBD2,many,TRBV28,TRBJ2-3,TGTGCCAGCCGTCCGGGGGGGGCGAAAGATACGCAGTATTTT,CASRPGGAKDTQYF
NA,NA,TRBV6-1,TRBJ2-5,TGTGCCAGCAGTGAAGCAGCAGGGATAGAGACCCAGTACTTC,CASSEAAGIETQYF
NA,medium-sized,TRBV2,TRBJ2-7,TGTGCCAGCAATCAGGGGTTTTTCTACGAGCAGTACTTC,CASNQGFFYEQYF
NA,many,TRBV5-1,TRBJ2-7,TGCGCCAGCAGCTTGGACTCCCTCATGGACGAGCAGTACTTC,CASSLDSLMDEQYF
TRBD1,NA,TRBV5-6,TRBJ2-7,TGTGCCAGCAGCTTCCGGGACAGGACCTACGAGCAGTACTTC,CASSFRDRTYEQYF
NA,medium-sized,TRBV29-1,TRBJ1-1,TGCAGCGCCCTAAGCGGGGTGAACACTGAAGCTTTCTTT,CSALSGVNTEAFF
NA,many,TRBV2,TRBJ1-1,TGTGCCAGCAACGAGGGACGCACTGAAGCTTTCTTT,CASNEGRTEAFF
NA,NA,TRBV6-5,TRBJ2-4,TGTGCCAGCAGTTACGGGGACACGCGAAACAACATTCAGTACTTC,CASSYGDTRNNIQYF
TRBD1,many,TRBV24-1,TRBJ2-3,TGTGCCACCAGTATGACAGGGGGCGTCGATACGCAGTATTTT,CATSMTGGVDTQYF
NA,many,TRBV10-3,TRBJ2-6,TGTGCCATCAGTGGAGGGACATCTGGGGCCAACGTCCTGACTTTC,CAISGGTSGANVLTF
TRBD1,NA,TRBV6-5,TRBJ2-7,TGTGCCAGCAGTCCCGGGACAGGACAATCCTACGAGCAGTACTTC,CASSPGTGQSYEQYF
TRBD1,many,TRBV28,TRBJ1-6,TGTGCCGGGGGGACAGTCCAAGGTTCACCCCTCCACTTT,CAGGTVQGSPLHF
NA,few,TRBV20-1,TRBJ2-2,TGCAGTGCTCCGGACCGACGGAGGAACACCGGGGAGCTGTTTTTT,CSAPDRRRNTGELFF
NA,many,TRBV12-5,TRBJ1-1,TGTGCTAGTGGTTTGGGTGGGGGCAACACTGAAGCTTTCTTT,CASGLGGGNTEAFF
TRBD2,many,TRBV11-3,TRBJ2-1,TGTGCCAGCAGCTCCCGGGGCGGGAGCGGGTACAATGAGCAGTTCTTC,CASSSRGGSGYNEQFF
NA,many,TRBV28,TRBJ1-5,TGTGCCAGCAGTAGGGGATGGAATCAGCCCCAGCATTTT,CASSRGWNQPQHF
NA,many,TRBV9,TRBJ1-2,TGTGCCAGCAGCGTAGAACAGGGTTACGGCTACACCTTC,CASSVEQGYGYTF
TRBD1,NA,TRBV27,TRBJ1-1,TGTGCCAGCAGTCCTGACAGGGTCGGCACTGAAGCTTTCTTT,CASSPDRVGTEAFF
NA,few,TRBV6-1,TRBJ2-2,TGTGCCAGCAGTCCGGGACGGAACACCGGGGAGCTGTTTTTT,CASSPGRNTGELFF
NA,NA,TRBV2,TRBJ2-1,TGTGCCAGCAGAACAGACAGTAACAATGAGCAGTTCTTC,CASRTDSNNEQFF
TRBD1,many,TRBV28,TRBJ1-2,TGTGCCAGCAGGCGACCGGGACAGACGAACTATGGCTACACCTTC,CASRRPGQTNYGYTF
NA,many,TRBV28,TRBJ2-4,TGTGCCAGCAGTTTAACGGTCGGGAAAAACATTCAGTACTTC,CASSLTVGKNIQYF
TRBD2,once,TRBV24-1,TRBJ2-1,TGTGCCACCAGTGACTCTAGCGGGTACTCCTACAATGAGCAGTTCTTC,CATSDSSGYSYNEQFF
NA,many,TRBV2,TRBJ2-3,TGTGCCAGCAGTTTAGGCAGCTCCACAGATACGCAGTATTTT,CASSLGSSTDTQYF
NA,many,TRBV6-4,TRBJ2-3,TGTGCCAGCAGTGTCGACTACACAGATACGCAGTATTTT,CASSVDYTDTQYF
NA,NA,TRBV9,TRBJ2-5,TGTGCCAGCAGCGTAGCGGGGGCCCCTCAAGAGACCCAGTACTTC,CASSVAGAPQETQYF
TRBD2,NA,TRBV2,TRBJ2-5,TGTGCCAGCAAAAAACCAGTATTACGGACTAGCGGGAGGATGGAGACCCAGTACTTC,CASKKPVLRTSGRMETQYF
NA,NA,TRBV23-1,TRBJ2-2,TGCGCCAGCAGTGTCGGTTTGTACACCGGGGAGCTGTTTTTT,CASSVGLYTGELFF
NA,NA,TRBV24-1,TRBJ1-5,TGTGCCACCAGTGTGGGGCAGAATCAGCCCCAGCATTTT,CATSVGQNQPQHF
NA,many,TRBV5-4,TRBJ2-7,TGTGCCAGCAGCTTGGCCGGGGGTAACGAGCAGTACTTC,CASSLAGGNEQYF
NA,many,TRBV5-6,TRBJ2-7,TGTGCCAGCAGCTTGCTCAAGAGGGCGGCCTACGAGCAGTACTTC,CASSLLKRAAYEQYF
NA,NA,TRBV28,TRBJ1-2,TGTGCCAGCAGTCCACTTAAGACCATCGACACCTTC,CASSPLKTIDTF
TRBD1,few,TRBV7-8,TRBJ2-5,TGTGCCAGCAGCGGTTACAGGGGGCGCGGAGAGACCCAGTACTTC,CASSGYRGRGETQYF
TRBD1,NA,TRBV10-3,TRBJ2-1,TGTGCCACCCGGACAGGGGGTCAAGATGAGCAGTTCTTC,CATRTGGQDEQFF
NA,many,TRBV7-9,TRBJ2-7,TGTGCCAGCAGCTTAGGAGACAGCTACGAGCAGTACTTC,CASSLGDSYEQYF
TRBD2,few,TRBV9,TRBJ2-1,TGTGCCAGCAGCACGGGACTAGGTAACTACAATGAGCAGTTCTTC,CASSTGLGNYNEQFF
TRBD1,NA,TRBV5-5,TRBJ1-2,TGTGCCAGCAGCCTGATTGGACAGGGTGGCTATGGCTACACCTTC,CASSLIGQGGYGYTF
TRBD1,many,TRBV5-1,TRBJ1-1,TGCGCCAGCAGCTTAGGACAGGGGACTATGAACACTGAAGCTTTCTTT,CASSLGQGTMNTEAFF
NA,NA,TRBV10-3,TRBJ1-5,TGTGCCATCAGTGAGGGCCATAGCAATCAGCCCCAGCATTTT,CAISEGHSNQPQHF
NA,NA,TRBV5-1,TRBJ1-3,TGCGCCAGCAGCTTTGCACCCAGGGGCTCTGGAAACACCATATATTTT,CASSFAPRGSGNTIYF